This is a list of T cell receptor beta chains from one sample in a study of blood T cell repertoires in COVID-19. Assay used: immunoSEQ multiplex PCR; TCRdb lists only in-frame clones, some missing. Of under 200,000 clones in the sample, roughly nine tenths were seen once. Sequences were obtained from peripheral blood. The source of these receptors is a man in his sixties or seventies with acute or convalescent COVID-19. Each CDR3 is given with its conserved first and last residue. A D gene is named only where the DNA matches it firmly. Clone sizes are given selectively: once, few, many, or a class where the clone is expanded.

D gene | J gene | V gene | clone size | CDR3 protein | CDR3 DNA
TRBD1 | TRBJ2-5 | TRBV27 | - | CASSPSQGAHVGTQYF | TGTGCCAGCAGTCCCTCACAGGGGGCTCACGTTGGGACCCAGTACTTC
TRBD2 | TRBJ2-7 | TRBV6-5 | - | CASSASGKGVEQYF | TGTGCCAGTTCGGCTAGCGGGAAGGGTGTCGAGCAGTACTTC
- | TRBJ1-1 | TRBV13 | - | CASSYLSRVAGLNTEAFF | TGTGCCAGCAGCTACCTAAGCAGGGTAGCAGGCCTGAACACTGAAGCTTTCTTT
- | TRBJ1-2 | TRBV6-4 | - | CASDGMLNYGYTF | TGTGCCAGCGACGGGATGCTTAACTATGGCTACACCTTC
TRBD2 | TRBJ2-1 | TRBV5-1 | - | CASSRRVSSPGGQFF | TGCGCCAGCAGCAGGCGGGTTAGTAGCCCGGGGGGGCAGTTCTTC
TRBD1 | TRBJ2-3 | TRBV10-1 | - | CATSDRGFTDTQYF | TGCGCCACCTCGGACAGGGGCTTCACAGATACGCAGTATTTT
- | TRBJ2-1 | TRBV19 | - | CASSVTSWNEQFF | TGTGCCAGTAGTGTGACTAGTTGGAATGAGCAGTTCTTC
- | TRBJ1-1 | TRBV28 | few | CASSFEVTEAFF | TGTGCCAGCAGCTTCGAGGTAACTGAAGCTTTCTTT
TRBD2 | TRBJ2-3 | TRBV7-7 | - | CASSRGTSGGADTQYF | TGTGCCAGCAGCCGTGGGACTAGCGGGGGGGCGGATACGCAGTATTTT
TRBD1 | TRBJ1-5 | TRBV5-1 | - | CASSWTGPNQPQHF | TGCGCCAGCAGCTGGACAGGCCCTAATCAGCCCCAGCATTTT
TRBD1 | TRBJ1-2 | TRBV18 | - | CASSEGQGVNYGYTF | TGTGCCAGCTCAGAGGGACAGGGGGTTAACTATGGCTACACCTTC
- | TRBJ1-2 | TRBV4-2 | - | CASSQDWQGGIGYTF | TGTGCCAGCAGCCAAGATTGGCAGGGAGGGATTGGCTACACCTTC
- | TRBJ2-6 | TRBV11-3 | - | CASSLIRERSGANVLTF | TGTGCCAGCAGCTTAATCAGGGAACGCTCTGGGGCCAACGTCCTGACTTTC
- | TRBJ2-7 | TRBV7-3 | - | CASSLGGTAYEQYF | TGTGCCAGCAGCTTAGGCGGGACAGCCTACGAGCAGTACTTC
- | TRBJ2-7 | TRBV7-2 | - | CASSVTLGWDEQYF | TGTGCCAGCAGCGTCACCCTAGGATGGGACGAGCAGTACTTC
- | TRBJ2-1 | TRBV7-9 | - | CASSLAFGGQFF | TGTGCCAGCAGCTTAGCGTTCGGGGGGCAGTTCTTC
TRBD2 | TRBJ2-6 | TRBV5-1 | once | CASGGTSGASGANVLTF | TGCGCCAGCGGAGGGACTAGCGGGGCCTCTGGGGCCAACGTCCTGACTTTC
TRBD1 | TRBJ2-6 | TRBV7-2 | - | CASSITGGASGANVLTF | TGTGCCAGCAGCATCACAGGGGGCGCATCAGGGGCCAACGTCCTGACTTTC
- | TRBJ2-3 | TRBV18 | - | CASSRGGNTDTQYF | TGTGCCAGCTCACGGGGCGGGAACACAGATACGCAGTATTTT
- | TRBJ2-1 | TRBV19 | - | CASSRNRVDQQFF | TGTGCCAGTAGTAGGAACAGGGTCGATCAGCAGTTCTTC
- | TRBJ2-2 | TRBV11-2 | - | CASRGWAPPNTGELFF | TGTGCCAGCAGGGGTTGGGCACCCCCGAACACCGGGGAGCTGTTTTTT
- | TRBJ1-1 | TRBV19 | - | CASSMSARQNTEAFF | TGTGCCAGTAGTATGTCCGCGAGGCAGAACACTGAAGCTTTCTTT
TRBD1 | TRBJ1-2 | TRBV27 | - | CASSSQGASYGYTF | TGTGCCAGCAGTTCGCAGGGGGCATCTTATGGCTACACCTTC
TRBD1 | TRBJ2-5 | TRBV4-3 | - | CASSLIQGAGETQYF | TGCGCCAGCAGCCTAATACAGGGGGCCGGGGAGACCCAGTACTTC
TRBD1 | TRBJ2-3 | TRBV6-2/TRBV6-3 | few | CASSQEPGQGTDTQYF | TGTGCCAGCAGTCAGGAACCGGGACAGGGTACAGATACGCAGTATTTT
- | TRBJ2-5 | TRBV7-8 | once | CASSWGRVAGEETQYF | TGTGCCAGCAGCTGGGGGCGGGTGGCGGGCGAGGAGACCCAGTACTTC
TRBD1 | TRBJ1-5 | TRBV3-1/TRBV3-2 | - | CASSQETGDGQPQHF | TGTGCCAGCAGCCAAGAGACAGGGGATGGCCAGCCCCAGCATTTT
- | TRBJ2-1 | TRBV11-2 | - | CASSSLTGGLNEQFF | TGTGCCAGCAGCTCCCTAACGGGGGGCCTTAATGAGCAGTTCTTC
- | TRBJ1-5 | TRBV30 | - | CAWTPGHRDQPQHF | TGTGCCTGGACCCCGGGACACCGAGATCAGCCCCAGCATTTT
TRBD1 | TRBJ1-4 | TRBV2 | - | CASSPQGQSNEKLFF | TGTGCCAGCAGCCCCCAGGGACAGAGTAATGAAAAACTGTTTTTT
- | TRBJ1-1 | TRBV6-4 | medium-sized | CASSVSELNTEAFF | TGTGCCAGCAGTGTTAGCGAATTGAACACTGAAGCTTTCTTT
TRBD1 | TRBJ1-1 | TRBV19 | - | CASSIRGQVEAFF | TGTGCCAGTAGTATCAGGGGACAGGTTGAAGCTTTCTTT
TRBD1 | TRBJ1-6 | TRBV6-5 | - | CASSYSPGQGQSPLHF | TGTGCCAGCAGTTACTCCCCGGGACAGGGTCAATCACCCCTCCACTTT
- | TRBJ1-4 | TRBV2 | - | CASNQAGFPNEKLFF | TGTGCCAGCAACCAGGCGGGGTTCCCTAATGAAAAACTGTTTTTT
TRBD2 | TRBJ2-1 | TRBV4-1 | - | CASSQDRGSGPSSYNEQFF | TGCGCCAGCAGCCAAGATCGTGGTAGCGGGCCGAGCTCCTACAATGAGCAGTTCTTC
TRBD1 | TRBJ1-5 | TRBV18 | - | CASSPDREQPQHF | TGTGCCAGCTCACCCGACAGGGAACAGCCCCAGCATTTT
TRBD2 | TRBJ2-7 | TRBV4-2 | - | CASSPTRGGLSYEQYF | TGTGCCAGCAGCCCCACTCGGGGGGGACTTTCCTACGAGCAGTACTTC
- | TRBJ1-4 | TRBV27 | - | CASSLIGGGPRPLFF | TGTGCCAGCAGCCTTATTGGGGGGGGCCCGAGGCCCCTGTTTTTT
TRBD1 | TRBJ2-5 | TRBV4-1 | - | CASSQDERQGLGETQYF | TGCGCCAGCAGCCAAGATGAGCGACAGGGGCTAGGGGAGACCCAGTACTTC
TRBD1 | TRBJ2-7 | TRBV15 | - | CATSLGQGIHEQYF | TGTGCCACCAGCCTTGGACAGGGGATCCACGAGCAGTACTTC
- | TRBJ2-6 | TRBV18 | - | CASSPFGGGGNSGANVLTF | TGTGCCAGCTCACCCTTCGGAGGGGGCGGGAACTCTGGGGCCAACGTCCTGACTTTC
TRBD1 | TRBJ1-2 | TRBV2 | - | CASGGQGPRGYGYTF | TGTGCCAGCGGAGGACAGGGACCTAGAGGGTATGGCTACACCTTC
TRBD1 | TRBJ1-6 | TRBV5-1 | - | CASSVGTADGSPLHF | TGCGCCAGCAGCGTTGGGACAGCGGATGGTTCACCCCTCCACTTT
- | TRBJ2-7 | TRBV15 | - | CATSTPPGHQKEQYF | TGTGCCACCAGCACCCCACCGGGACACCAGAAGGAGCAGTACTTC
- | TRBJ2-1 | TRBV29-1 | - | CSTRQRYSYNEQFF | TGCAGCACACGCCAGCGGTACTCCTACAATGAGCAGTTCTTC
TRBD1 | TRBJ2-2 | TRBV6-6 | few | CASSYGQGDTGELFF | TGTGCCAGCAGTTACGGACAGGGAGACACCGGGGAGCTGTTTTTT
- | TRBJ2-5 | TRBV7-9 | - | CASSPREGWETQYF | TGTGCCAGCAGCCCCCGTGAGGGTTGGGAGACCCAGTACTTC
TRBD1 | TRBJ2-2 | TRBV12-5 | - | CASAPRDRGSGELFF | TGTGCTAGTGCCCCAAGGGACAGGGGTTCCGGGGAGCTGTTTTTT
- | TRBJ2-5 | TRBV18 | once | CASSPSRGQETQYF | TGTGCCAGCTCACCAAGCAGGGGACAAGAGACCCAGTACTTC
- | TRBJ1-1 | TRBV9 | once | CASSTDTRNTEAFF | TGTGCCAGCAGCACAGACACGAGAAACACTGAAGCTTTCTTT
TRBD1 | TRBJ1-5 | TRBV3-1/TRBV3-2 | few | CASSQSLTGAGQPQHF | TGTGCCAGCAGCCAGAGCCTGACAGGGGCTGGGCAGCCCCAGCATTTT
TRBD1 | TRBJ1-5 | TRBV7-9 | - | CASSAPGQGNQPQHF | TGTGCCAGCAGCGCCCCGGGACAGGGGAATCAGCCCCAGCATTTT
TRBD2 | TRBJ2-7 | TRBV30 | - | CAWSQAGGYYEQYF | TGTGCCTGGAGTCAAGCGGGAGGTTACTACGAGCAGTACTTC
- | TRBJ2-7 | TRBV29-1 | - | CSVGGGPYEQYF | TGCAGCGTTGGGGGCGGCCCCTACGAGCAGTACTTC
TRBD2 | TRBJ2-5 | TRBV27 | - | CASSLTPPGLAEETQYF | TGTGCCAGCAGTTTAACCCCACCGGGACTAGCGGAAGAGACCCAGTACTTC
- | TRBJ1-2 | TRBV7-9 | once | CASTSPDSYGYTF | TGTGCCAGCACCTCCCCGGACAGCTATGGCTACACCTTC
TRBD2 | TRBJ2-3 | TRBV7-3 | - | CASSLWGTSGSYTDTQYF | TGTGCCAGCAGCTTGTGGGGGACTAGCGGGAGCTACACAGATACGCAGTATTTT